This T cell receptor (beta chain) comes out of a study of PD-1 blockade in classical Hodgkin lymphoma. The time point denotes: newly diagnosed, previously untreated cHL patient sample. Sequencing used immunoSEQ multiplex PCR; TCRdb keeps in-frame clones, though not all of them. The table has 45,000 or so clones, roughly 88% seen once. Trimming removed 1 base from V and 8 bases from J, with 18 bases in between. This CDR3 has 15 amino acids. Germline V lookup: CDR1 SGDLS, CDR2 YYNGEE. The source of this sequence is a human donor with classical Hodgkin lymphoma. The chain is built from TRBV9 and TRBJ1-2; possibly TRBD1 for D (6 bases). Source material: peripheral blood mononuclear cells (PBMCs). CDR3 in amino acids: CASSVSPGAMVGYTF. The CDR3 DNA follows: TGTGCCAGCAGCGTATCTCCGGGGGCGATGGTCGGCTACACCTTC.